This TCR beta chain was recovered during a study of early T cells in non-severe SARS-CoV-2 infection. Across the whole study: From unsorted whole blood, bulk RNA was sequenced, and the chains remained unpaired. Overall study results and limits: Comparison of clonotypes with VDJdb favored anti-spike CD8 responses while missing private and CD4 specificities.

Individual cDNA molecules carried attached unique molecular identifiers. One entry per CDR3 protein, called by TCRdb with MiXCR from the 5' RACE reads. Of fewer than 85,000 distinct CDR3 sequences in the sample, about 16% are singletons; the top ten hold approximately 2.6%. The length of the CDR3 is 12 residues. The V gene lost 4 bases and the J gene lost 3 bases, with 10 bases spanning the gap. Germline values: CDR1 DFQATT, CDR2 SNEGSKA (reference sequence). This clonotype was seen a few times. Its antigen remains unknown. This clonotype was obtained from an adult who was a healthcare worker with PCR-confirmed SARS-CoV-2 infection or an uninfected control (not recorded which). Sequenced sample: whole blood. V gene TRBV20-1 combines with J gene TRBJ2-7, with D hard to call. The DNA of the CDR3 is TGCAGTGCTACGTCCCCAGTCTACGAGCAGTACTTC. Translation gives CSATSPVYEQYF.